These T cell receptor beta chains were read from a single sample in a study of T cell repertoires in MIS-A myocarditis. Some clones are missing from TCRdb's copy, which holds only in-frame ones; the method was immunoSEQ multiplex PCR. The sample has around 680 clones, over 80% seen once; the top ten hold just under 15%. What was sequenced was pericardium tissue obtained at autopsy. These TCRs come from a man between 18 and 35 years old with fulminant myocarditis from multisystem inflammatory syndrome in adults (MIS-A) after COVID-19. The CDR3 runs from the conserved cysteine through the conserved F or W. D genes are given only for firm matches. Part of the rows lack a size; the others show once, few, many or a class for expanded clones.

CASISDRVHGYTF,TGTGCCAGCATAAGCGACAGGGTCCATGGCTACACCTTC,TRBD1,few,TRBJ1-2,TRBV6-5
CASSPGAAGGADTQYF,TGTGCCAGCAGCCCCGGTGCCGCGGGTGGGGCAGATACGCAGTATTTT,NA,NA,TRBJ2-3,TRBV2
CASSLSGGGANTGELFF,TGTGCCAGCAGCTTAAGCGGCGGGGGGGCGAACACCGGGGAGCTGTTTTTT,TRBD2,NA,TRBJ2-2,TRBV7-2
CASSPDPQGYGYTF,TGTGCCAGCAGCCCCGACCCCCAGGGCTATGGCTACACCTTC,NA,once,TRBJ1-2,TRBV28
CASSFVLYSNQPQHF,TGTGCCAGCAGTTTTGTACTATATAGCAATCAGCCCCAGCATTTT,NA,NA,TRBJ1-5,TRBV28
CASTSLGGWDQPQHF,TGTGCCAGCACTTCCCTCGGGGGGTGGGATCAGCCCCAGCATTTT,NA,NA,TRBJ1-5,TRBV28
CSASFRGFSTNEKLFF,TGCAGTGCTAGTTTCAGGGGGTTCTCTACTAATGAAAAACTGTTTTTT,TRBD1,NA,TRBJ1-4,TRBV20-1
CASGFDSFYREKLFF,TGTGCTAGTGGTTTCGACAGCTTTTATAGGGAAAAACTGTTTTTT,NA,NA,TRBJ1-4,TRBV12-5
CASSELENTEAFF,TGTGCCAGCAGTGAACTAGAGAACACTGAAGCTTTCTTT,NA,NA,TRBJ1-1,TRBV2
CASSTRQTVMNTEAFF,TGTGCCAGCAGCACTCGACAGACCGTAATGAACACTGAAGCTTTCTTT,NA,NA,TRBJ1-1,TRBV28
CASSAPTVFNSPLHF,TGTGCCAGCAGTGCCCCTACAGTCTTTAACTCACCCCTCCACTTT,NA,NA,TRBJ1-6,TRBV27
CASSPREEETQYF,TGTGCCAGCAGCCCTCGCGAGGAAGAGACCCAGTACTTC,NA,NA,TRBJ2-5,TRBV6-2/TRBV6-3
CASSLRQGDFDTEAFF,TGTGCCAGCAGCTTACGACAGGGCGATTTCGACACTGAAGCTTTCTTT,TRBD1,NA,TRBJ1-1,TRBV5-6
CASSAREWSYEQYF,TGTGCCAGCAGCGCTAGAGAATGGTCCTACGAGCAGTACTTC,NA,NA,TRBJ2-7,TRBV9
CASRSSRAPTGEQFF,TGTGCCAGCAGGTCTTCGCGGGCCCCTACAGGTGAGCAGTTCTTC,NA,NA,TRBJ2-1,TRBV7-8
CASSPRRLALRTDTQYF,TGTGCCAGCAGTCCCCGACGACTAGCCCTCCGCACAGATACGCAGTATTTT,TRBD2,NA,TRBJ2-3,TRBV6-6
CASSLATGRSNTEAFF,TGTGCCAGCAGCTTGGCCACGGGACGTTCGAACACTGAAGCTTTCTTT,NA,NA,TRBJ1-1,TRBV5-4
CASSVGAGGFYTDTQYF,TGTGCCAGCAGCGTAGGGGCGGGAGGCTTCTACACAGATACGCAGTATTTT,TRBD2,NA,TRBJ2-3,TRBV9
CAITRGRGYEQYF,TGTGCCATCACTAGGGGCAGGGGCTACGAGCAGTACTTC,NA,NA,TRBJ2-7,TRBV28
CSAGLANIQYF,TGCAGTGCCGGACTAGCGAACATTCAGTACTTC,TRBD2,NA,TRBJ2-4,TRBV20-1
CATGFGQGPPDTQYF,TGCGCCACCGGCTTCGGGCAGGGCCCCCCAGATACGCAGTATTTT,NA,NA,TRBJ2-3,TRBV5-1
CATSGKGIDEQFF,TGTGCCACCAGTGGTAAGGGTATCGATGAGCAGTTCTTC,NA,NA,TRBJ2-1,TRBV24-1
CASSLASDYGYTF,TGTGCCAGCAGCTTAGCATCGGACTATGGCTACACCTTC,NA,NA,TRBJ1-2,TRBV11-2
CASSQDPLGADYEQYF,TGTGCCAGCAGCCAAGATCCCCTCGGGGCGGACTACGAGCAGTACTTC,NA,NA,TRBJ2-7,TRBV4-2
CASSPRRAGGKNEQFF,TGTGCCAGCTCACCACGACGAGCGGGGGGCAAGAATGAGCAGTTCTTC,TRBD2,NA,TRBJ2-1,TRBV18
CASSFEGLQYF,TGTGCCAGCAGCTTCGAGGGACTGCAGTACTTC,NA,NA,TRBJ2-7,TRBV7-8
CASSLIRGSYGYTF,TGTGCCAGCAGCCTTATAAGGGGGAGCTATGGCTACACCTTC,NA,NA,TRBJ1-2,TRBV7-8
CASSTRDRTFSGNTIYF,TGTGCCAGCAGCACCCGGGACAGGACTTTCTCTGGAAACACCATATATTTT,TRBD1,NA,TRBJ1-3,TRBV7-8
CASSDPFNNAASYNEQFF,TGTGCCAGCAGTGACCCCTTCAATAACGCGGCCTCCTACAATGAGCAGTTCTTC,NA,NA,TRBJ2-1,TRBV6-1
CARGAGMNSPLHF,TGTGCCAGGGGGGCAGGGATGAATTCACCCCTCCACTTT,NA,few,TRBJ1-6,TRBV2
CSVQDARAGNTIYF,TGCAGCGTTCAGGACGCGAGAGCTGGAAACACCATATATTTT,NA,few,TRBJ1-3,TRBV29-1
CASSEALAGGLTQYF,TGTGCCAGCAGTGAGGCACTAGCGGGAGGATTGACCCAGTACTTC,TRBD2,NA,TRBJ2-5,TRBV2
CASSPIEGQPYEQYF,TGTGCCAGCAGCCCCATCGAGGGACAGCCCTACGAGCAGTACTTC,TRBD1,NA,TRBJ2-7,TRBV7-9
CAWRDRDGYEQYF,TGTGCCTGGAGGGACAGGGACGGCTACGAGCAGTACTTC,TRBD1,NA,TRBJ2-7,TRBV30
CASSQERLQGSTDTQYF,TGCGCCAGCAGCCAAGAGCGTCTTCAGGGTAGCACAGATACGCAGTATTTT,NA,NA,TRBJ2-3,TRBV4-3
CASSQDPQWHIQYF,TGTGCCAGCAGCCAAGACCCTCAGTGGCACATTCAGTACTTC,NA,NA,TRBJ2-4,TRBV14
CSVSGIVGDGYTF,TGCAGCGTCTCGGGGATCGTGGGGGATGGCTACACCTTC,NA,NA,TRBJ1-2,TRBV29-1
CASSFTGELFF,TGCGCCAGCAGCTTCACCGGGGAGCTGTTTTTT,NA,once,TRBJ2-2,TRBV5-1
CASSFSSGPPPPTYGYTF,TGTGCCAGCAGCTTCAGCTCGGGACCGCCACCCCCTACCTATGGCTACACCTTC,NA,few,TRBJ1-2,TRBV11-3
CASSVAPDRAGEDTQYF,TGTGCCAGCAGCGTAGCCCCTGATAGGGCAGGGGAGGATACGCAGTATTTT,NA,NA,TRBJ2-3,TRBV9
CSASRRGTYEQYF,TGCAGTGCTAGTCGGAGGGGGACCTACGAGCAGTACTTC,NA,NA,TRBJ2-7,TRBV20-1
CSAFDEGVGETQYF,TGCAGCGCGTTTGATGAGGGCGTTGGCGAGACCCAGTACTTC,NA,NA,TRBJ2-5,TRBV29-1
CASSSTVPTNYGYTF,TGTGCCAGCAGCTCGACAGTACCTACTAACTATGGCTACACCTTC,NA,NA,TRBJ1-2,TRBV7-8
CASSYSGKGHSNQPQHF,TGTGCCAGCAGTTACTCGGGGAAGGGGCATAGCAATCAGCCCCAGCATTTT,NA,NA,TRBJ1-5,TRBV6-2/TRBV6-3
CASSPKRGFYEQYF,TGCGCCAGCAGCCCTAAGCGGGGGTTCTACGAGCAGTACTTC,TRBD2,once,TRBJ2-7,TRBV4-3
CASSLGQGSEKLFF,TGTGCCAGCAGCTTGGGACAGGGGTCTGAAAAACTGTTTTTT,TRBD1,NA,TRBJ1-4,TRBV5-8
CASSDEDEQYF,TGTGCCAGCAGTGATGAGGACGAGCAGTACTTC,NA,NA,TRBJ2-7,TRBV2
CAISTDNPGLAGGQITDTQYF,TGTGCCATCAGTACAGATAACCCGGGACTAGCGGGGGGCCAAATCACAGATACGCAGTATTTT,TRBD2,NA,TRBJ2-3,TRBV10-3
CAWNGETNTEAFF,TGTGCCTGGAACGGGGAAACGAACACTGAAGCTTTCTTT,NA,NA,TRBJ1-1,TRBV30
CASSDSVDTGELFF,TGTGCCAGCAGTGATAGTGTAGACACCGGGGAGCTGTTTTTT,NA,NA,TRBJ2-2,TRBV2
CASSPRGSGGPGTDTQYF,TGTGCCAGCAGCCCCCGTGGTAGCGGGGGACCCGGGACAGATACGCAGTATTTT,TRBD2,NA,TRBJ2-3,TRBV6-2/TRBV6-3
CASTQIANAGNTIYF,TGTGCCAGTACCCAGATCGCGAATGCTGGAAACACCATATATTTT,NA,NA,TRBJ1-3,TRBV19